This T cell receptor (beta chain) was identified during a study of T cell repertoires in cytomegalovirus infection. Across the study: Public TCR beta signature analysis indicated the presence of both CMV infection and matching HLA type.

TCRdb passed the reads through MiXCR, listing each CDR3 protein once. Among roughly 300,000 distinct CDR3 sequences listed, roughly 9.5% were seen once. V was trimmed by 4 bases and J by 10 bases, leaving 17 bases between them. The CDR3 spans 15 residues. Germline CDR1 LGHNA, CDR2 YNFKEQ. Concerning this clonotype: Its cognate antigen is unknown.

Overall study findings and caveats: Pooled public TCR beta family frequency picked out CMV carriers with the relevant HLA. Dominating the ex vivo response were HLA-C-restricted CMV-specific TCR beta clonotypes.

The source of this sequence is a human donor in good health (CMV status not recorded). Some clones in this sample may be carry-over from other donors' samples. Material: PBMCs. This chain uses TRBV4-2 with TRBJ1-6; the D gene is possibly TRBD1 (5 bases). The CDR3 nucleotides are TGTGCCAGCAGCCTGTCGACCAGGGAGAGATCACCCCTCCACTTT. Encoded protein: CASSLSTRERSPLHF.